This entry lists 30 T cell receptor beta chains sequenced from one sample in a study of blood T cell repertoires in COVID-19. Sequencing used immunoSEQ multiplex PCR; TCRdb keeps in-frame clones, though not all of them. This sample has 300,000 or so clones, with about four fifths found just once. Source material: peripheral blood. The receptor set was obtained from a woman aged 45-65 years with acute or convalescent COVID-19.

The V call is TRBV11-3, the J call TRBJ2-1; 11 bases fit TRBD2. The V and J ends lost 1 base and 4 bases, in that order; junction bases with no gene match: 0. Germline V CDR1 and CDR2: SGHNT, YENEEA. This CDR3 is 15 amino acids long. In DNA form, the CDR3 reads TGTGCCAGCAGCTTAGTAGCGGGAGGGTACAATGAGCAGTTCTTC. It is translated as CASSLVAGGYNEQFF. The variable domain in full, with the rest retrieved from reference TRBV11-3 and TRBJ2-1, is EAGVVQSPRYKIIEKKQPVAFWCNPISGHNTLYWYLQNLGQGPELLIRYENEEAVDDSQLPKDRFSAERLKGVDSTLKIQPAELGDSAVYLCASSLVAGGYNEQFFGPGTRLTVL.

The genes are TRBV12-3 or TRBV12-4 and TRBJ1-2; D not resolved. This CDR3 is built from 11 residues. Trimming cost V 1 base and J 8 bases, with 5 bases left between them. CDR3 DNA: TGTGCCAGCAGTTTAGGGAGCGGCTACACCTTC. Protein: CASSLGSGYTF.

The gene calls are TRBV5-1 and TRBJ2-1; TRBD1 is a possible D gene (6 bases). This CDR3 region has 14 residues. In germline, CDR1 is SGHRS, CDR2 YFSETQ. With 0 bases removed from V and 3 bases from J, the gap between germline ends came to 7 bases. CDR3 in amino acids: CASSLGDIYNEQFF. In DNA, the CDR3 is TGCGCCAGCAGCTTGGGGGACATCTACAATGAGCAGTTCTTC.

V is TRBV19 and J is TRBJ1-1, with D possibly TRBD1 on 5 matching bases. Germline assignment: CDR1 LNHDA and CDR2 SQIVND (reference sequence). With 0 bases removed from V and 2 bases from J, the gap between germline ends came to 10 bases. The CDR3 is 15 residues long. The CDR3 sequence is CASSIDPTANTEAFF. The CDR3 DNA reads TGTGCCAGTAGTATAGATCCGACAGCAAACACTGAAGCTTTCTTT. The full variable domain, rest sourced from reference TRBV19 and TRBJ1-1, is DGGITQSPKYLFRKEGQNVTLSCEQNLNHDAMYWYRQDPGQGLRLIYYSQIVNDFQKGDIAEGYSVSREKKESFPLTVTSAQKNPTAFYLCASSIDPTANTEAFFGQGTRLTVV.

V is TRBV7-9 and J is TRBJ2-3, with 8 positions matching TRBD1. The CDR3 covers 15 residues. V trimming: 5 bases; J trimming: 3 bases; junction bases outside the gene matches: 7. Germline V gene lookup returns CDR1 SEHNR and CDR2 FQNEAQ (reference sequence). The CDR3, as DNA: TGTGCCAGCAGCGCCAGGGGGCTCGGAACAGATACGCAGTATTTT. This sequence encodes CASSARGLGTDTQYF.

The J gene is TRBJ2-2, the V gene TRBV3-1 (or the pseudogene TRBV3-2); 7 bases map to TRBD1. The V and J ends lost 4 bases and 6 bases, in that order; junction bases with no gene match: 5. The CDR3 sequence is 14 residues long. From germline, CDR1 is LGHDT and CDR2 YNNKEL (reference sequence). DNA of the CDR3: TGTGCCAGCAGCCGGAAGGGGGCGGCCGGGGAGCTGTTTTTT. Translation: CASSRKGAAGELFF.

The chain uses TRBV5-6 and TRBJ2-1, with D tentatively TRBD2 (5 bases). Trimming cost V 4 bases and J 3 bases, with 11 bases left between them. CDR1 and CDR2 (germline): SGHDT, YYEEEE. CDR3 length: 14 amino acids. The CDR3 DNA follows: TGTGCCAGCAGCGTCTTAGGAGGCTACAATGAGCAGTTCTTC. This translates into CASSVLGGYNEQFF.

This chain links TRBV7-9 with TRBJ2-7; D possibly corresponds to TRBD1 (6 bases). Trimming shortened V by 6 bases and J by 5 bases, and 14 bases separated the two germline ends. Germline CDR1 reads SEHNR; CDR2 reads FQNEAQ (reference sequence). CDR3 length equals 13 residues. CDR3 bases: TGTGCCAGCAGTCGGACAGAGGCGGACGAGCAGTACGTC. Translated: CASSRTEADEQYV.

The chain is built from TRBV7-4 and TRBJ2-2; TRBD1 is a possible D gene (5 bases). Germline V gives CDR1 SGHVT, CDR2 SQSDAQ. V was clipped by 6 bases and J by 0 bases, with 14 bases between them. The CDR3 is made up of 16 amino acids. The CDR3 loop reads CASRWGSFPNTGELFF. The CDR3 DNA follows: TGTGCCAGCAGGTGGGGCAGTTTTCCGAACACCGGGGAGCTGTTTTTT.

The chain links TRBV19 to TRBJ2-1; 10 nucleotides line up with TRBD2. The J segment lost 0 bases and the V segment lost 4 bases, leaving 6 bases of the junction unmatched. CDR1 is LNHDA, CDR2 SQIVND, per germline (reference sequence). The length of the CDR3 is 17 residues. CDR3 in amino acids: CASSRTSGLGSYNEQFF. CDR3 in DNA: TGTGCCAGTAGTAGGACTAGCGGTTTGGGCTCCTACAATGAGCAGTTCTTC.

This chain connects TRBV6-1 to TRBJ1-2; unclear D gene. V lost 1 base, J lost 0 bases, and 6 bases lay in between. Germline lookup yields CDR1 MNHNS and CDR2 SASEGT. CDR3 length equals 14 residues. In DNA, the CDR3 is TGTGCCAGCAGTGAAGAGCAGGCTAACTATGGCTACACCTTC. Protein product: CASSEEQANYGYTF.

The chain combines TRBV11-2 with TRBJ2-3, with TRBD2 matching 7 bases. This CDR3 comprises 14 residues. V lost 6 bases to trimming and J lost 2 bases; unmatched junction nucleotides: 5. The V gene's germline CDR1 is SGHAT and CDR2 FQNNGV. Written as DNA, the CDR3 is TGTGCCAGCAGGCGGGGGACGACCACAGATACGCAGTATTTT. Its protein product is CASRRGTTTDTQYF.

The chain combines TRBV29-1 with TRBJ1-3, with 7 nucleotides matching TRBD1. Trimming at V came to 5 bases and at J to 3 bases, leaving 4 bases not matched to a gene. The CDR3 has 13 amino acids. CDR1 is SQVTM and CDR2 is ANQGSEA in the germline V gene. CDR3 in DNA: TGCAGCGTTCCCGGACAGGATGGAAACACCATATATTTT. Its protein is CSVPGQDGNTIYF.

V and J are TRBV27 and TRBJ1-2; a weak D match, TRBD1 (6 bases). The V gene's germline CDR1 is MNHEY and CDR2 SMNVEV (reference sequence). Trimming took off 0 bases at V and 3 bases at J, with 11 bases between the two ends. The CDR3 is 15 amino acids. The CDR3 DNA reads as TGTGCCAGCAGTTTATCTACAGGGTCACACTATGGCTACACCTTC. Its translation: CASSLSTGSHYGYTF.

In this sample, this clone turned up once. The chain employs TRBV29-1 and TRBJ1-2; D gene ambiguous. V was pared by 2 bases and J by 2 bases, with 3 bases between. Germline V lookup: CDR1 SQVTM, CDR2 ANQGSEA. The CDR3 extends over 11 amino acids. The CDR3 DNA follows: TGCAGCGTTGAACAGAACTATGGCTACACCTTC. Its protein product is CSVEQNYGYTF.

The chain employs TRBV5-6 and TRBJ2-3; D perhaps matches TRBD1 (5 bases). The germline V gene has CDR1 SGHDT and CDR2 YYEEEE. This CDR3 is built from 15 residues. V was cut by 4 bases and J by 6 bases, with 18 bases left in between. As DNA, the CDR3 is TGTGCCAGCAGCACCTTACCAGGGAACCCCGATACGCAGTATTTT. Its translation is CASSTLPGNPDTQYF. The full variable domain, with the rest looked up from reference TRBV5-6 and TRBJ2-3, is DAGVTQSPTHLIKTRGQQVTLRCSPKSGHDTVSWYQQALGQGPQFIFQYYEEEERQRGNFPDRFSGHQFPNYSSELNVNALLLGDSALYLCASSTLPGNPDTQYFGPGTRLTVL.

V usage is TRBV6-6 and J usage is TRBJ2-1; a weak D match, TRBD1 (6 bases). The CDR3 consists of 13 residues. Germline CDR1 and CDR2: MNHNY and SVGAGI (reference sequence). The ends were cut back, 10 bases at V and 2 bases at J, with 12 bases in the middle. The DNA of the CDR3 is TGTGCCATAAACAGGGTCCCCTACAATGAGCAGTTCTTC. Its translation is CAINRVPYNEQFF.

The CDR3 region has the DNA TGTGCCAGCTCACCCCAAGGGGAAGAGCAGTTCTTC. This codes for CASSPQGEEQFF. The rearrangement joins TRBV18 to TRBJ2-1; D possibly corresponds to TRBD1 (5 bases). The CDR3 spans 12 residues. V gave up 3 bases and J gave up 10 bases, with 10 bases separating them. CDR1 and CDR2 (germline): KGHSH, LQKENI.

This clone was recorded once. The chain has TRBV4-1 and TRBJ1-1; D may be TRBD1 (5 bases). The V gene's germline CDR1 is MGHRA and CDR2 YSYEKL. V gave up 0 bases and J gave up 5 bases, with 28 bases separating them. This CDR3 has 20 residues. The CDR3 region is CASSQDLNIFKDLPGTEAFF. For the CDR3, the DNA is TGCGCCAGCAGCCAAGATCTAAATATCTTTAAGGACCTCCCAGGGACTGAAGCTTTCTTT.

The V and J genes are TRBV11-3 and TRBJ2-2, with D perhaps matching TRBD2 (5 bases). CDR3 length: 14 residues. Germline-derived CDR1 and CDR2 are SGHNT and YENEEA. Trimming took 3 bases from V and 5 from J, leaving 10 bases between them. CDR3 coding DNA: TGTGCCAGCAGCTTCAACGGGGTGACCGGGGAGCTGTTTTTT. Protein sequence: CASSFNGVTGELFF.

This clone was detected only once. The chain recombines TRBV6-1 with TRBJ1-2; D not resolved. This CDR3 spans 15 amino acids. V was trimmed by 2 bases and J by 1 base, leaving 11 bases between them. Germline V gives CDR1 MNHNS, CDR2 SASEGT. CDR3 sequence reads: CASSEQKHSNYGYTF. CDR3 bases: TGTGCCAGCAGTGAACAGAAACACAGTAACTATGGCTACACCTTC.

Worth noting for this clone: Other DNA sequences in the same sample also yield this CDR3. V usage is TRBV2 and J usage is TRBJ1-1; D remains ambiguous. Looked up from germline, CDR1 is SNHLY and CDR2 is FYNNEI. Trimming removed 4 bases at V and 1 base at J, with 7 bases between. The CDR3 covers 13 residues. The CDR3 DNA reads TGTGCCAGCAGTGGTCGGGGGAACACTGAAGCTTTCTTT. Translated: CASSGRGNTEAFF.

This chain joins TRBV19 and TRBJ1-3; no clear D gene. Germline lookup yields CDR1 LNHDA and CDR2 SQIVND (reference sequence). The CDR3 length is 13 residues. V was cut by 5 bases and J by 9 bases, with 14 bases left in between. In DNA form, the CDR3 reads TGTGCCAGTAGTCTCCGCCACATAAGCACCATATATTTT. It is translated as CASSLRHISTIYF. The full variable domain, completed using reference TRBV19 and TRBJ1-3, is DGGITQSPKYLFRKEGQNVTLSCEQNLNHDAMYWYRQDPGQGLRLIYYSQIVNDFQKGDIAEGYSVSREKKESFPLTVTSAQKNPTAFYLCASSLRHISTIYFGEGSWLTVV.

The CDR3 region is CATSRDLGTGLNTEAFF. CDR3 nucleotides: TGTGCCACCAGCAGAGATCTAGGGACAGGGCTGAACACTGAAGCTTTCTTT. The gene calls are TRBV15 and TRBJ1-1; 9 positions agree with TRBD1. V shed 0 bases, J shed 0 bases, and the junction held 5 bases outside the gene matches. The CDR3 runs 17 residues. Germline-derived CDR1 and CDR2 are LNHNV and YYDKDF (reference sequence). Complete variable domain (other parts from reference TRBV15 and TRBJ1-1): DAMVIQNPRYQVTQFGKPVTLSCSQTLNHNVMYWYQQKSSQAPKLLFHYYDKDFNNEADTPDNFQSRRPNTSFCFLDIRSPGLGDTAMYLCATSRDLGTGLNTEAFFGQGTRLTVV.

The gene calls are TRBV30 and TRBJ1-3; D call uncertain. CDR3 length: 17 amino acids. V lost 0 bases and J lost 0, with 15 bases in between. Germline CDR1 GTSNPN, CDR2 SVGIG (reference sequence). CDR3 DNA sequence: TGTGCCTGGAGTGTGGGAGTCAGACGTTCCTCTGGAAACACCATATATTTT. As protein: CAWSVGVRRSSGNTIYF.

The rearrangement joins TRBV12-3 or TRBV12-4 to TRBJ2-1, with 10 bases aligning to TRBD1. The CDR3 runs 13 residues. V dropped 8 bases and J dropped 7; count of bases not matched to a gene: 5. CDR3 in amino acids: CASRGTGVNEQFF. The CDR3 nucleotides are TGTGCCAGCCGAGGGACAGGGGTGAATGAGCAGTTCTTC.

This chain links TRBV30 with TRBJ2-3; no firm D call. CDR1 and CDR2 (germline): GTSNPN, SVGIG (reference sequence). The CDR3 has 13 amino acids. Trimming pared 2 bases from V and 0 bases from J, leaving 6 bases between. DNA of the CDR3: TGTGCCTGGAGTAGCGACAGCACAGATACGCAGTATTTT. Its translation: CAWSSDSTDTQYF.

V gene TRBV12-3 or TRBV12-4 combines with J gene TRBJ1-2, with 7 bases lining up with TRBD1. V gave up 7 bases and J gave up 2 bases; unmatched junction bases: 4. The CDR3 has 13 residues. CDR3 protein: CASNQQGNYGYTF. CDR3 DNA: TGTGCCAGCAATCAACAGGGGAACTATGGCTACACCTTC.

V is TRBV5-1 and J is TRBJ2-1, with TRBD2 matching 7 bases. Trimming took 0 bases from V and 0 from J; bases not matched to a gene: 12. Germline CDR1 is SGHRS and CDR2 is YFSETQ. The CDR3 contains 19 residues. CDR3 DNA sequence: TGCGCCAGCAGCTTGGTCGGTCCTAGCGGTAGTGGCTCCTACAATGAGCAGTTCTTC. Its translation: CASSLVGPSGSGSYNEQFF.

This chain links TRBV6-6 with TRBJ2-1; possible D gene TRBD1, 5 bases. Trimming took off 7 bases at V and 2 bases at J, with 15 bases between the two ends. Germline CDR1 and CDR2: MNHNY and SVGAGI (reference sequence). CDR3 length equals 15 residues. This CDR3 reads CASKPQGFTYNEQFF. The CDR3 DNA follows: TGTGCCAGCAAGCCCCAGGGCTTCACCTACAATGAGCAGTTCTTC.